This TCR beta chain was captured in a study of beta chain features in type 1 diabetes. Study-wide results and limits: VDJ junctions from patients with type 1 diabetes contained fewer insertions and more deletions. Among all four CD4+ subsets, Type 1 diabetes patients had TCRB CDR3s that were moderately but significantly shorter.

The study reverse transcribed the entire isolated RNA, so it sequenced expressed TCRB transcripts. This table comes from immunoSEQ multiplex PCR, and its TCRdb copy is limited to in-frame clones, with some not included. The profile shows about 220,000 clones, approximately 11% of them singletons. Germline assignment: CDR1 ENHRY and CDR2 SYGVKD. The germline V and J ends were trimmed by 3 bases and 2 bases, with 7 bases remaining between them. The CDR3 loop spans 13 amino acids. About this clone itself: Antigen: not known.

The sample taken for sequencing was central memory CD4+ T cells from blood. This receptor was identified in a man aged 18 to 30 in good health. The chain employs TRBV10-3 and TRBJ1-1; D gene uncertain. The DNA for the CDR3 is TGTGCCATCAGTGAAATAGTCAACACTGAAGCTTTCTTT. Protein sequence: CAISEIVNTEAFF.